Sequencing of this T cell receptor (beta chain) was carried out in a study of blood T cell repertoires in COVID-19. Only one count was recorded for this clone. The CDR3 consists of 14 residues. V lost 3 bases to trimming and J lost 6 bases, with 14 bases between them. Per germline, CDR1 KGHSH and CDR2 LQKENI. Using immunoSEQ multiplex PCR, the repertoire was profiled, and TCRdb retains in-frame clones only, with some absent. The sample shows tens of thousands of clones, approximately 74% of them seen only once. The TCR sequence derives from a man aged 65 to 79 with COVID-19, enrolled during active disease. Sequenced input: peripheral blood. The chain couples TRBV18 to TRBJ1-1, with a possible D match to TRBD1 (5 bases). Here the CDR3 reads CASSPREGTPEAFF. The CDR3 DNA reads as TGTGCCAGCTCACCGCGGGAGGGGACCCCTGAAGCTTTCTTT.